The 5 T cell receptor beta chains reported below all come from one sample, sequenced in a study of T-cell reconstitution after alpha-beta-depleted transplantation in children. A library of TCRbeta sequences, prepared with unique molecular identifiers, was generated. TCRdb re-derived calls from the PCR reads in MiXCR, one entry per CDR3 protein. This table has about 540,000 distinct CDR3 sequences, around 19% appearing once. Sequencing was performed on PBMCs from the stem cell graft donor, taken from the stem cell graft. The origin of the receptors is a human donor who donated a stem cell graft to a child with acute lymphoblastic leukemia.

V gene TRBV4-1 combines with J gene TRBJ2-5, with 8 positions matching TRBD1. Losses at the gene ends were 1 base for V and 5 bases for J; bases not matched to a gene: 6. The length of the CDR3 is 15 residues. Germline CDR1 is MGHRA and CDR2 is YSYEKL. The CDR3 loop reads CASSQVRTGRETQYF. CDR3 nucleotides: TGCGCCAGCAGCCAAGTAAGGACAGGGAGGGAGACCCAGTACTTC.

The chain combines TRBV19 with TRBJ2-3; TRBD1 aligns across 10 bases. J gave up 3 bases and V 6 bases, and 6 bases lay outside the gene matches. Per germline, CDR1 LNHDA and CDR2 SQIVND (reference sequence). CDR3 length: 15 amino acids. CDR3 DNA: TGTGCCAGTAGGACGGGACAGGGGAGGACAGATACGCAGTATTTT. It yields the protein CASRTGQGRTDTQYF.

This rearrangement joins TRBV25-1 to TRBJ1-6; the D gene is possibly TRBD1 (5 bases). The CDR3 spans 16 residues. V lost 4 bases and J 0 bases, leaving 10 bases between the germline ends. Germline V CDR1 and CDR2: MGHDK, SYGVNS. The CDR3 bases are TGTGCCAGCAGTGGGTACGGGGGCTCCTATAATTCACCCCTCCACTTT. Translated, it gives CASSGYGGSYNSPLHF. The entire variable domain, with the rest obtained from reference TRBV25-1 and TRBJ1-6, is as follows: EADIYQTPRYLVIGTGKKITLECSQTMGHDKMYWYQQDPGMELHLIHYSYGVNSTEKGDLSSESTVSRIRTEHFPLTLESARPSHTSQYLCASSGYGGSYNSPLHFGNGTRLTVT.

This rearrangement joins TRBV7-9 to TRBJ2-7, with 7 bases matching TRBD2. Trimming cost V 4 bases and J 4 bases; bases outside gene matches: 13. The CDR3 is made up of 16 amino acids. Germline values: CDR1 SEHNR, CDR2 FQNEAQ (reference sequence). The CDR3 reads CASSSLGASGSYEQYF. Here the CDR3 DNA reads TGTGCCAGCAGCTCCCTCGGGGCTAGCGGCTCATACGAGCAGTACTTC. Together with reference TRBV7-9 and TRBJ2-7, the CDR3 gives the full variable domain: DTGVSQNPRHKITKRGQNVTFRCDPISEHNRLYWYRQTLGQGPEFLTYFQNEAQLEKSRLLSDRFSAERPKGSFSTLEIQRTEQGDSAMYLCASSSLGASGSYEQYFGPGTRLTVT.

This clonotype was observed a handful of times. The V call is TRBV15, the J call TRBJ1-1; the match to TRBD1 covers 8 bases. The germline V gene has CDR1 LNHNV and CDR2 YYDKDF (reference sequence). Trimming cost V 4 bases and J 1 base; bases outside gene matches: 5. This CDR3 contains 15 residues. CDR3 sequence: CATSNAGTGNTEAFF. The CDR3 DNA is TGTGCCACCAGCAACGCCGGGACAGGGAACACTGAAGCTTTCTTT.